This entry features one TCR beta chain sequence. Its antigen is not yet known. No qualities accompany the bases; no much larger clone lies one base away. This record comes from a study of blood T cell repertoires in COVID-19 (dated by TCRdb to the early 2020s). Study-wide context: The collaborator samples originated in the United States, Italy and Spain and spanned the acute and convalescent phases of COVID-19. The material from the prospective study consisted of cDNA or gDNA derived from T cells, B-cell-depleted T cells, or PBMCs. The sample metadata nearly always contained a de-identified subject ID, COVID-19 status, age in years and sex. The samples were drawn from two sources: the first 160 participants of the ongoing ImmuneRACE study, and about 1,300 subjects contributed by 6 global collaborators. Subjects who had been exposed to COVID-19, were actively infected with it, or had recovered from it provided the deeply sampled blood TCRbeta repertoires that made up the dataset. Where HLA class I and class II types were available, the types were taken from metadata supplied by the sample provider, not from assay-based typing. A freely available public database, intended as a resource for researchers studying the immune response to SARS-CoV-2, is where the repertoires were released.

The junction carries 7 bases between V and J, which are trimmed by 0 bases and 2 bases respectively. Reading from cysteine to phenylalanine, the CDR3 counts 14 amino acids. The DNA shown is the 42-base CDR3, in frame from base 1. CDR1 SGHTA and CDR2 FQGTGA were looked up in the germline V gene. Study-wide findings and limitations: The quantity of clinical and demographic metadata differed by source and by participant and was supplied without curation.

The collaborating institutions used their own protocols to collect whole blood in K2EDTA tubes. For TCRbeta analysis, collaborators shipped samples in one of three forms: frozen whole blood, isolated PBMCs, or DNA extracted from either of those sample types. TCRbeta CDR3 regions were amplified from genomic DNA by means of the immunoSEQ Assay, a bias-controlled multiplex PCR. On the study's bioinformatics: Nucleated cell counts per sample were estimated from amplification of reference gene primers within the assay. To quantify the absolute abundance of each unique TCRbeta CDR3 rearrangement, sequence reads were collapsed and filtered. For each sample, productive Simpson clonality was calculated as the square root of Simpson's diversity index over productive rearrangements. TCRdb took this table from immuneACCESS and kept in-frame rearrangements with V and J called. Such tables lack part of the clones; where checked against another copy, unresolved V genes explain under half of the gap, and the rest is unexplained. V and J calls and clone size are as listed in that table; D and trimming were resolved from the DNA. This sample holds approximately 150,000 clones; around nine tenths were observed only once. The leading ten clones occupy about 1.8% of the sample.

This TCR came from a woman aged 50 to 60 with acute or convalescent COVID-19. The sequenced sample was peripheral blood. The V gene is TRBV7-3 and the J gene is TRBJ2-5, with the D gene not confidently named. This receptor carries the CDR3 CASSLTREQETQYF. The DNA reads as follows: TGTGCCAGCAGCTTAACGCGAGAGCAAGAGACCCAGTACTTC.